The present T cell receptor (beta chain) was sequenced within a study of identical twins. Donors were all healthy Caucasians. TCRdb independently ran MiXCR on the 5' RACE reads; one entry per CDR3 protein. The table includes some 190,000 distinct CDR3 sequences, less than 20% detected once. The CDR3 is 14 residues long. The germline V gene encodes CDR1 ENHRY and CDR2 SYGVKD. The V segment lost 8 bases and the J segment 7 bases; nucleotides outside the gene matches: 9. These data were also filed under a second study, of T cells expressing NK-cell markers.

The TCR originated in a woman aged 18-29 years in good health. Sequencing input: CD8+ T cells sorted from blood. The V and J genes are TRBV10-3 and TRBJ2-2, with 8 bases matching TRBD2. CDR3 bases: TGTGCCATCGGTCTAGCGGGCTTTGACGGGGAGCTGTTTTTT. This translates into CAIGLAGFDGELFF.